This T cell receptor (beta chain) was sequenced during a study of cytomegalovirus exposure and HLA in healthy donors. For the study at large: Approximately 85 million unique TCRs from HLA-typed donors were held in an early release of data. Study-wide results and caveats: Some V segments could not be told apart, so they were left out, TRBV6-2 and TRBV6-3 among them. Prior analysis indicated that the majority of TCR beta V segments exhibited productivity approximately 90% or approximately 30% of the time.

With respect to this clone: As yet, its antigen is unknown.

V dropped 4 bases and J dropped 15 bases, with 19 bases sitting between them. The germline gives CDR1 PRHDT, CDR2 FYEKMQ (reference sequence). The CDR3 covers 13 residues. The PCR made use of 60 Vbeta and 13 Jbeta primers. Only in-frame clones appear in the TCRdb table, and some are missing; sequencing was by immunoSEQ multiplex PCR. This sample yields hundreds of thousands of clones, of which more than 60% are seen a single time; around 0.2% belongs to the top ten. The sequencing sample was made of PBMCs. The V call is TRBV13, the J call TRBJ2-1; D is perhaps TRBD2 (6 bases). The receptor was isolated from a girl aged 2 to 10 in good health and CMV-seronegative. DNA for the CDR3: TGTGCCAGCAGCTCACGGACCCGACTAGAGTTGTTCTTC. Its protein is CASSSRTRLELFF.